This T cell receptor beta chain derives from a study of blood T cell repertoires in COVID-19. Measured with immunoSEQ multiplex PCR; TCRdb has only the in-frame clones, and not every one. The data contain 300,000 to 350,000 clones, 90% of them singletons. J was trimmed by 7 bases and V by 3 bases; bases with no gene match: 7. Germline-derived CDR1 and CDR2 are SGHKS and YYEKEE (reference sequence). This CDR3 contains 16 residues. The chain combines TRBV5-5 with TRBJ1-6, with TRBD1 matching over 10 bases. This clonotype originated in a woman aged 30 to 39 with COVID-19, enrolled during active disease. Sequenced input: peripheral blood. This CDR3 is CASSSLTGGSNSPLHF. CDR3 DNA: TGTGCCAGCAGCTCCTTGACAGGGGGCTCCAATTCACCCCTCCACTTT.